These T cell receptor beta chains were read from a single sample in a study of naive and memory T cell subsets. Via MiXCR, TCRdb re-called the UMI-ligation and nested PCR reads, giving one row per CDR3 protein. The table has about 85,000 distinct CDR3 sequences, about an eighth seen once. The sample consisted of central memory CD4+ T cells from blood. The receptors here all came from a human donor in good health. Both conserved end residues are part of each CDR3.

>14|TRBJ1-2|TRBV18
CASSPAQGAHGYTF
>15|TRBJ2-3|TRBV7-3
CASSLGSREGDTQYF
>14|TRBJ2-7|TRBV7-2
CASRSAGVLHEQYF
>17|TRBJ2-7|TRBV4-3
CASSQVTLAGRSYEQYF
>14|TRBJ1-2|TRBV6-5
CASSYFSNQGGYTF
>11|TRBJ1-2|TRBV30
CARGAAYGYTF
>15|TRBJ2-5|TRBV27
CASSSPTGAGETQYF
>14|TRBJ1-5|TRBV29-1
CSVATGSSNQPQHF
>14|TRBJ1-1|TRBV20-1
CSARGGLEGTEAFF
>15|TRBJ2-7|TRBV20-1
CSANQAGESSYEQYF
>14|TRBJ2-7|TRBV6-5
CASKRDGYSYEQYF
>13|TRBJ2-1|TRBV12-3/TRBV12-4
CASSFGGYNEQFF
>12|TRBJ2-1|TRBV12-3/TRBV12-4
CASSPRVGGLIF
>13|TRBJ1-4|TRBV4-1
CASSQDLGTAAVF
>11|TRBJ2-7|TRBV20-1
CSASYGSLGGF
>12|TRBJ2-1|TRBV6-5
CASTDRYNEQFF
>15|TRBJ2-1|TRBV7-2
CASVIGASPYNEQFF